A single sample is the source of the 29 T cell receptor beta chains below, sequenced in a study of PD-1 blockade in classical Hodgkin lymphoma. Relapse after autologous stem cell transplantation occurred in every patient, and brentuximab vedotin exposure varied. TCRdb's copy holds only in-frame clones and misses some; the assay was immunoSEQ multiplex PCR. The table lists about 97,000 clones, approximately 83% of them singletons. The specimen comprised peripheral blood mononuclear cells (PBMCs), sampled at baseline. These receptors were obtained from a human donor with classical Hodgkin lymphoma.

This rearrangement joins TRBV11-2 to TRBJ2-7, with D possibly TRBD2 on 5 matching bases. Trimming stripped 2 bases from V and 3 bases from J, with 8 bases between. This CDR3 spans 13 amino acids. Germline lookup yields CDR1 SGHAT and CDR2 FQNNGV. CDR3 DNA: TGTGCCAGCAGCTTATCGAGCGGCTACGAGCAGTACTTC. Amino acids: CASSLSSGYEQYF.

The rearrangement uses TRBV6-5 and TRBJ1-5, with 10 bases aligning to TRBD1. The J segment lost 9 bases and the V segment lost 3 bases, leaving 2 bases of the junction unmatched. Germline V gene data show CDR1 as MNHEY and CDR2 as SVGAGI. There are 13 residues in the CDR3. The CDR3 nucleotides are TGTGCCAGCAGTTATGACAGGGGGCGGCCCCAGCATTTT. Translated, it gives CASSYDRGRPQHF.

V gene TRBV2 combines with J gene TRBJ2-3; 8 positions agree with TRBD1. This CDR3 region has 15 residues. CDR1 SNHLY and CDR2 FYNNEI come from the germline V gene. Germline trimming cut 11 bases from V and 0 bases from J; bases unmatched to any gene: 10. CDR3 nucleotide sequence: TGTGCCGCACTTTTCGACAGGGGTAGCACAGATACGCAGTATTTT. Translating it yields CAALFDRGSTDTQYF.

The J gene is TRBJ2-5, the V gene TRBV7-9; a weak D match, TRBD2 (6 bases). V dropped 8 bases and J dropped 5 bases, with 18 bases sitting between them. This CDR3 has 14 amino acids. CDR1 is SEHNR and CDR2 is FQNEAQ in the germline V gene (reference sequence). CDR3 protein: CASAKELAWETQYF. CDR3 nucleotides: TGTGCCAGCGCTAAAGAACTAGCTTGGGAGACCCAGTACTTC.

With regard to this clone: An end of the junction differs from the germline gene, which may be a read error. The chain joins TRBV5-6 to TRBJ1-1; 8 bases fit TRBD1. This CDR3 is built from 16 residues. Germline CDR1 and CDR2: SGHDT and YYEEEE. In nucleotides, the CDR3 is TGTGCCGGCAGCTTGACAGGGGTCCCCATGAACACTGAAGCTTTCTTT. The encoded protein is CAGSLTGVPMNTEAFF.

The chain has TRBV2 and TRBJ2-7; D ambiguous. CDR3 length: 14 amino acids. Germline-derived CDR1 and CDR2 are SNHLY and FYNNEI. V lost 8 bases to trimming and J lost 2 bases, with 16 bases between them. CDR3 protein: CASLFSRSAYEQYF. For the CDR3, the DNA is TGTGCCAGCCTCTTCTCCAGGTCAGCCTACGAGCAGTACTTC.

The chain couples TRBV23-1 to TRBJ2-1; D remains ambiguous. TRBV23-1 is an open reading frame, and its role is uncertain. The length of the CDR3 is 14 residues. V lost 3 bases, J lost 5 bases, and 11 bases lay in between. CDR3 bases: TGCGCCAGCAGTCACCGAGGACCGGACAATGAGCAGTTCTTC. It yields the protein CASSHRGPDNEQFF.

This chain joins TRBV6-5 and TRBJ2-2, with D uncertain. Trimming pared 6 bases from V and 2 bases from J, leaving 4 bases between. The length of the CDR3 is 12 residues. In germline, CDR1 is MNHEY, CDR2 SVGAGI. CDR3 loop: CASRDNTGELFF. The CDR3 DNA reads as TGTGCCAGCAGGGACAACACCGGGGAGCTGTTTTTT.

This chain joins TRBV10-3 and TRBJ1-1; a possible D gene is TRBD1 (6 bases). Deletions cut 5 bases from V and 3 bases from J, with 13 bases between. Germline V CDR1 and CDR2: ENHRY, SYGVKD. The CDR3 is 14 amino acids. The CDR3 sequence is CAISLGGSDTEAFF. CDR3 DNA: TGTGCCATCAGTCTTGGGGGCTCAGACACTGAAGCTTTCTTT.

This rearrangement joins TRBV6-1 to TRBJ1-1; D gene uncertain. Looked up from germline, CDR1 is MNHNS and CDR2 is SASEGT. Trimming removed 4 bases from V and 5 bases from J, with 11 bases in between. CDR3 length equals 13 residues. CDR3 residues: CASSVEGWTEAFF. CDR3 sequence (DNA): TGTGCCAGCAGTGTAGAAGGATGGACTGAAGCTTTCTTT.

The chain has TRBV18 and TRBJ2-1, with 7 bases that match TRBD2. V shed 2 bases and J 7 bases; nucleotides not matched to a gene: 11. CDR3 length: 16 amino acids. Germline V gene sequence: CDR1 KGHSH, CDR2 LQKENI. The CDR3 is CASSPVSAGVGNEQFF. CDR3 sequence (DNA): TGTGCCAGCTCACCAGTCTCGGCGGGAGTAGGAAATGAGCAGTTCTTC.

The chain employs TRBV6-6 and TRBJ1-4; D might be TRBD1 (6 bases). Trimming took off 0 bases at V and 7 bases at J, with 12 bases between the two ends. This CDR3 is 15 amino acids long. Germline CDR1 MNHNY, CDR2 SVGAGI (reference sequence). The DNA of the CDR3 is TGTGCCAGCAGTTACTCGACGGGGGCAGGTGAAAAACTGTTTTTT. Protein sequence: CASSYSTGAGEKLFF.

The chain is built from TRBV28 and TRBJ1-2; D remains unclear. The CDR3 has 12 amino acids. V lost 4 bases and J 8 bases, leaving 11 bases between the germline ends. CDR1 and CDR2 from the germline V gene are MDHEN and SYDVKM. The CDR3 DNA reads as TGTGCCAGCAGTTCTACGGTCCGCGGCTACACCTTC. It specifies CASSSTVRGYTF.

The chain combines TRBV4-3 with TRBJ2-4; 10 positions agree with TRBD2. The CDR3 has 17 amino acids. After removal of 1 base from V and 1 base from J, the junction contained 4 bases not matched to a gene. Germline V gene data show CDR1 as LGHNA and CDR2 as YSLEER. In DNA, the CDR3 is TGCGCCAGCAGCCAAGGTGCTAGCGGGAGTGCCAAAAACATTCAGTACTTC. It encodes CASSQGASGSAKNIQYF.

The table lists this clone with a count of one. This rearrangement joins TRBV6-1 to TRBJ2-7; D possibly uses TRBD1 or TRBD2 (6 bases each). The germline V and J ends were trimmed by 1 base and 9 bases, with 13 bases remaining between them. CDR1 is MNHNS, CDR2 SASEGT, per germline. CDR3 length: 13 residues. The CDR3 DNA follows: TGTGCCAGCAGTGAAGAGGGGGGAATAGGGCAGTACTTC. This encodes CASSEEGGIGQYF.

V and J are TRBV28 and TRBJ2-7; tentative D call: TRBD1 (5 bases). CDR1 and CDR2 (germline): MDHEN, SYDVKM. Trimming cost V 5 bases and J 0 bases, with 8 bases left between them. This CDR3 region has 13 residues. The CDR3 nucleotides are TGTGCCAGCAGTCCAGGGTTCTCCTACGAGCAGTACTTC. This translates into CASSPGFSYEQYF.

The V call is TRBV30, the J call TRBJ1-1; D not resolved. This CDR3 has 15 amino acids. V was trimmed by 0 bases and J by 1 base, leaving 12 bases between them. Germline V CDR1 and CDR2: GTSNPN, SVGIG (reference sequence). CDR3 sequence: CAWSVRNEGNTEAFF. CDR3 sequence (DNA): TGTGCCTGGAGTGTACGCAACGAGGGGAACACTGAAGCTTTCTTT.

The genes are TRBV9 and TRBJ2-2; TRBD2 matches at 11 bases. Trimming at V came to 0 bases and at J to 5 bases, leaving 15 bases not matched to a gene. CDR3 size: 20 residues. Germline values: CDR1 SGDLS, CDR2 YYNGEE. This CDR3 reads CASSVEGLAGGLRTTGELFF. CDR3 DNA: TGTGCCAGCAGCGTAGAGGGGCTAGCGGGAGGCCTACGAACAACCGGGGAGCTGTTTTTT.

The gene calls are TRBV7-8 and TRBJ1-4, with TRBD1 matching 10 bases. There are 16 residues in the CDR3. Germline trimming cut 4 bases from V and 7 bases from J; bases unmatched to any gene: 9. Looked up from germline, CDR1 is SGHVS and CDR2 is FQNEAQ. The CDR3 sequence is CASSSRQGARGEKLFF. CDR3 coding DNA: TGTGCCAGCAGCTCGAGACAGGGGGCGCGTGGTGAAAAACTGTTTTTT.

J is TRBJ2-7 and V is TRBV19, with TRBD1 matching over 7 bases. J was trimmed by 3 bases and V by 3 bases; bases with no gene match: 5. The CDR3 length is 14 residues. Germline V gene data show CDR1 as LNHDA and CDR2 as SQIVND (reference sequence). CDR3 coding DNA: TGTGCCAGTAGTATTGGGACAGCAGTCTACGAGCAGTACTTC. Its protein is CASSIGTAVYEQYF.

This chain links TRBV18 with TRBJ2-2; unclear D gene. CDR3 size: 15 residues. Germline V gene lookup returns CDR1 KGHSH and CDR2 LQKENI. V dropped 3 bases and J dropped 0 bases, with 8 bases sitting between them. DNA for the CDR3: TGTGCCAGCTCACCGTCGAGCGCGAACACCGGGGAGCTGTTTTTT. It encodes CASSPSSANTGELFF.

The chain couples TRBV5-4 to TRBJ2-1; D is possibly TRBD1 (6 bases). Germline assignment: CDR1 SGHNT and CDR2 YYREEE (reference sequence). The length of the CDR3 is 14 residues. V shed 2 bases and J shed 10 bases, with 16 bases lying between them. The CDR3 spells CASSFGQRPTEQFF. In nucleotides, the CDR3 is TGTGCCAGCAGCTTTGGACAGCGCCCCACAGAGCAGTTCTTC.

Here the CDR3 DNA reads TGTGCCAGCAGCCGACCGGATACGCAGTATTTT. Protein sequence: CASSRPDTQYF. The chain links TRBV2 to TRBJ2-3; no clear D. V shed 6 bases and J shed 6 bases, with 7 bases lying between them. Germline CDR1 is SNHLY and CDR2 is FYNNEI. The CDR3 contains 11 residues.

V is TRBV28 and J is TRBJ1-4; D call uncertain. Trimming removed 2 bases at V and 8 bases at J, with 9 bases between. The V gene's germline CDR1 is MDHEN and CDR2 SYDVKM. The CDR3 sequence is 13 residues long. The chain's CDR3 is CASSLGLGEKLFF. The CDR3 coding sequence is TGTGCCAGCAGTTTAGGACTTGGCGAAAAACTGTTTTTT. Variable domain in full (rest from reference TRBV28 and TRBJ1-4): DVKVTQSSRYLVKRTGEKVFLECVQDMDHENMFWYRQDPGLGLRLIYFSYDVKMKEKGDIPEGYSVSREKKERFSLILESASTNQTSMYLCASSLGLGEKLFFGSGTQLSVL.

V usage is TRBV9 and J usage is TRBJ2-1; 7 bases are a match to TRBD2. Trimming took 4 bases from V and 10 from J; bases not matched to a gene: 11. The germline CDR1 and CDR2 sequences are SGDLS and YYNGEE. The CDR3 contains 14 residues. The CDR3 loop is CASSLSGQFTEQFF. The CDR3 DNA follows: TGTGCCAGCAGCCTTAGCGGGCAGTTCACAGAGCAGTTCTTC.

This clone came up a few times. The CDR3 coding sequence is TGTGCCAGCAGCTTGGGTGCGGGACTAGCTTGGGAGCAGTACTTC. It is translated as CASSLGAGLAWEQYF. This rearrangement joins TRBV7-6 to TRBJ2-7; 9 positions agree with TRBD2. Germline CDR1 SGHVS, CDR2 FNYEAQ. The CDR3 sequence is 15 residues long. V lost 3 bases, J lost 7 bases, and 10 bases stayed unmatched.

Written as DNA, the CDR3 is TGCAGCGTTGAAGAAGGGACTAGCGGGAGAGTCAATGAGCAGTTCTTC. This codes for CSVEEGTSGRVNEQFF. V usage is TRBV29-1 and J usage is TRBJ2-1, with TRBD2 matching 14 bases. CDR1 and CDR2 (germline): SQVTM, ANQGSEA. J was trimmed by 6 bases and V by 0 bases; bases with no gene match: 4. This CDR3 spans 16 amino acids.

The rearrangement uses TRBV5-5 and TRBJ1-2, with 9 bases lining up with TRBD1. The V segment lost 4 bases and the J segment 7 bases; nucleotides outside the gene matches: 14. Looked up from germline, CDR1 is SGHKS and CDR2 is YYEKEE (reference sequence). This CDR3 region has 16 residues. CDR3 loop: CASSTNPGQGALGYTF. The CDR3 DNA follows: TGTGCCAGCAGCACTAATCCGGGACAGGGAGCTCTTGGCTACACCTTC.

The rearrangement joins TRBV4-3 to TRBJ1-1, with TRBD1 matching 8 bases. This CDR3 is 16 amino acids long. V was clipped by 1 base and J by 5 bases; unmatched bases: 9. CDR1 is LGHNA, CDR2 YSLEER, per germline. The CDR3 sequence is CASSQGPGGLQTEAFF. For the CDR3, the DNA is TGCGCCAGCAGCCAAGGCCCAGGGGGCTTGCAAACTGAAGCTTTCTTT.